Following are 17 T cell receptor beta chains from one sample sequenced in a study of early T cells in non-severe SARS-CoV-2 infection (dated by TCRdb to 2020 to 2023). Receptor amplification or capture employed 5' RACE. The sequencer listed for this sample is NextSeq 500. Using fastp trimming at Q25 and MiXCR clonotype assembly, TCRdb reanalyzed the public sequencing data and kept in-frame beta chains. Records with the same CDR3 protein are collapsed into one entry carrying the most frequent genes and DNA. In this sample the table shows 75,000 to 80,000 distinct CDR3 sequences, roughly a sixth of which occur a single time. Less than 3.5% of the sample is in the top ten clones. Sequencing input: whole blood. The source of these receptors is an adult who was a healthcare worker with PCR-confirmed SARS-CoV-2 infection or an uninfected control (not recorded which).

The CDR3 sequence is CASSDPGSWAFF. The DNA of the CDR3 is TGTGCCAGCAGTGATCCGGGCTCCTGGGCTTTCTTT. This sequence joins TRBV28 and TRBJ1-1; D gene ambiguous. Per the germline V gene, CDR1 is MDHEN and CDR2 is SYDVKM. The V and J ends lost 5 bases and 11 bases respectively, with 15 bases between them. There are 12 residues in the CDR3.

In its sample, this clonotype was seen a few times. V and J are TRBV12-3 or TRBV12-4 and TRBJ2-5; no clear D gene. This CDR3 region has 13 residues. V was cut by 5 bases and J by 5 bases, with 12 bases left in between. Written as DNA, the CDR3 is TGTGCCAGCAGTCAAGACCCCACGGAGACCCAGTACTTC. Protein sequence: CASSQDPTETQYF.

This clonotype occurred a few times. The V and J genes are TRBV6-5 and TRBJ1-4, with 7 bases lining up with TRBD1. Germline CDR1 is MNHEY and CDR2 is SVGAGI. The V segment lost 6 bases and the J segment 5 bases; nucleotides outside the gene matches: 3. The CDR3 runs 13 residues. The CDR3 nucleotides read TGTGCCAGCAGAGACAGGGTGAATGAAAAACTGTTTTTT. Protein product: CASRDRVNEKLFF.

This clonotype was found a few times. The chain links TRBV5-1 to TRBJ2-7; D is possibly TRBD1 (5 bases). This CDR3 comprises 15 residues. Looked up from germline, CDR1 is SGHRS and CDR2 is YFSETQ. Trimming shortened V by 1 base and J by 0 bases, and 11 bases separated the two germline ends. The CDR3 DNA sequence: TGCGCCAGCAGCTTGTGGGGCCCGAGCTCCTACGAGCAGTACTTC. It is translated as CASSLWGPSSYEQYF. Supplemented by reference TRBV5-1 and TRBJ2-7, the full variable domain reads KAGVTQTPRYLIKTRGQQVTLSCSPISGHRSVSWYQQTPGQGLQFLFEYFSETQRNKGNFPGRFSGRQFSNSRSEMNVSTLELGDSALYLCASSLWGPSSYEQYFGPGTRLTVT.

The gene calls are TRBV28 and TRBJ1-5, with a weak D call TRBD1 (6 bases). V gave up 4 bases and J gave up 0 bases, with 22 bases separating them. Per the germline V gene, CDR1 is MDHEN and CDR2 is SYDVKM. The CDR3 loop spans 19 amino acids. The CDR3 DNA sequence: TGTGCCAGCAGTTGGCAGGGCGGCGACAGGCCCTATAGCAATCAGCCCCAGCATTTT. Its translation is CASSWQGGDRPYSNQPQHF.

This clonotype was observed at least ten times. CDR3 in amino acids: CASSTWGSEGYNEQFF. The CDR3 DNA reads as TGCGCCAGCAGCACCTGGGGTTCCGAGGGCTACAATGAGCAGTTCTTC. The genes are TRBV5-1 and TRBJ2-1; the D gene is possibly TRBD2 (5 bases). CDR3 length: 16 amino acids. The germline V gene has CDR1 SGHRS and CDR2 YFSETQ. V lost 4 bases, J lost 3 bases, and 17 bases lay in between.

This clonotype was picked up a small number of times. The chain employs TRBV20-1 and TRBJ2-3, with a weak D call TRBD2 (6 bases). CDR3 length: 14 residues. V was cut by 6 bases and J by 3 bases, with 16 bases left in between. Germline CDR1 reads DFQATT; CDR2 reads SNEGSKA (reference sequence). For the CDR3, the DNA is TGCAGTGCCCCCCCGGGACTGACGACAGATACGCAGTATTTT. Its protein is CSAPPGLTTDTQYF.

A few counts support this clonotype. Germline is not matched at one junction end, which may reflect a read error. The chain joins TRBV28 to TRBJ1-5; 8 bases align to TRBD1. CDR1 and CDR2 from the germline V gene are MDHEN and SYDVKM. The CDR3 is made up of 14 amino acids. The CDR3 protein is CASSSPQGAFSESF. The DNA for the CDR3 is TGTGCCAGCAGTTCCCCGCAGGGGGCGTTTTCTGAATCGTTT.

This chain joins TRBV6-1 and TRBJ1-2, with a possible D match to TRBD1 (5 bases). V was pared by 1 base and J by 4 bases, with 13 bases between. The germline CDR1 and CDR2 sequences are MNHNS and SASEGT. The CDR3 has 15 amino acids. The CDR3 sequence: CASSEEYRSLYGYTF. The CDR3 DNA reads TGTGCCAGCAGTGAAGAATACAGGTCGCTCTATGGCTACACCTTC.

The chain uses TRBV3-1 and TRBJ2-7, with 7 bases identical to TRBD1. V lost 4 bases to trimming and J lost 5 bases; unmatched junction nucleotides: 2. The CDR3 is made up of 12 amino acids. CDR1 is LGHDT and CDR2 is YNNKEL in the germline V gene (reference sequence). CDR3 residues: CASSRGTDEQYF. The CDR3 bases are TGTGCCAGCAGCCGGGGGACAGACGAGCAGTACTTC.

This chain connects TRBV12-3 or TRBV12-4 to TRBJ2-1; perhaps TRBD2 as D (6 bases). The V end lost 0 bases, the J end lost 2 bases, and 11 bases lay between the germline ends. There are 16 residues in the CDR3. DNA for the CDR3: TGTGCCAGCAGTTTAGCGCTCGGGAGTGCCTACAATGAGCAGTTCTTC. Translating it yields CASSLALGSAYNEQFF.

This clonotype turned up a few times. The chain carries TRBV11-1 and TRBJ2-7; D not resolved. Per the germline V gene, CDR1 is SGHAT and CDR2 is FQDESV (reference sequence). Trimming stripped 1 base from V and 2 bases from J, with 12 bases between. The length of the CDR3 is 15 residues. The CDR3 nucleotides read TGTGCCAGCAGCTTAGTACCTGCGAAGACCTACGAGCAGTACTTC. It encodes CASSLVPAKTYEQYF.

This clonotype was seen a handful of times. The V gene is TRBV28, the J gene TRBJ1-5, with D perhaps TRBD1 (6 bases). This CDR3 region has 16 residues. V was cut by 5 bases and J by 1 base, with 15 bases left in between. Per germline, CDR1 MDHEN and CDR2 SYDVKM. CDR3 nucleotides: TGTGCCAGCAGTACACCACAGGGTCTCAGCAATCAGCCCCAGCATTTT. Its protein is CASSTPQGLSNQPQHF.

This clonotype appeared a few times. The V gene is TRBV7-9, the J gene TRBJ1-1, with D tentatively TRBD1 (5 bases). Germline CDR1 and CDR2: SEHNR and FQNEAQ (reference sequence). The CDR3 consists of 15 residues. Trimming removed 2 bases at V and 6 bases at J, with 16 bases between. This chain's CDR3 is CASSLLVGQGAEAFF. DNA for the CDR3: TGTGCCAGCAGCTTATTGGTCGGTCAAGGGGCTGAAGCTTTCTTT.

The CDR3 sequence: CASSFHFGYTF. The CDR3 coding sequence is TGTGCCAGCAGCTTTCATTTTGGCTACACCTTC. The V gene is TRBV5-5, the J gene TRBJ1-2; D unclear. The germline CDR1 and CDR2 sequences are SGHKS and YYEKEE (reference sequence). Trimming took off 2 bases at V and 7 bases at J, with 6 bases between the two ends. The CDR3 spans 11 residues. The full variable domain, in which reference TRBV5-5 and TRBJ1-2 provide the parts outside the CDR3, is DAGVTQSPTHLIKTRGQQVTLRCSPISGHKSVSWYQQVLGQGPQFIFQYYEKEERGRGNFPDRFSARQFPNYSSELNVNALLLGDSALYLCASSFHFGYTFGSGTRLTVV.

The rearrangement joins TRBV29-1 to TRBJ1-5; a possible D gene is TRBD1 (5 bases). V dropped 1 base and J dropped 0 bases, with 7 bases sitting between them. The CDR3 consists of 14 residues. Germline V CDR1 and CDR2: SQVTM, ANQGSEA. CDR3 DNA sequence: TGCAGCGTTGAAGTAGGGGATAGCAATCAGCCCCAGCATTTT. Translation: CSVEVGDSNQPQHF.

The rearrangement uses TRBV2 and TRBJ1-5; tentatively, D is TRBD1 (6 bases). This CDR3 has 14 amino acids. Deletions cut 2 bases from V and 11 bases from J, with 16 bases between. Germline CDR1 reads SNHLY; CDR2 reads FYNNEI. The CDR3 region is CASSERDKVLAQHF. DNA of the CDR3: TGTGCCAGCAGTGAAAGGGACAAAGTTCTGGCCCAGCATTTT.